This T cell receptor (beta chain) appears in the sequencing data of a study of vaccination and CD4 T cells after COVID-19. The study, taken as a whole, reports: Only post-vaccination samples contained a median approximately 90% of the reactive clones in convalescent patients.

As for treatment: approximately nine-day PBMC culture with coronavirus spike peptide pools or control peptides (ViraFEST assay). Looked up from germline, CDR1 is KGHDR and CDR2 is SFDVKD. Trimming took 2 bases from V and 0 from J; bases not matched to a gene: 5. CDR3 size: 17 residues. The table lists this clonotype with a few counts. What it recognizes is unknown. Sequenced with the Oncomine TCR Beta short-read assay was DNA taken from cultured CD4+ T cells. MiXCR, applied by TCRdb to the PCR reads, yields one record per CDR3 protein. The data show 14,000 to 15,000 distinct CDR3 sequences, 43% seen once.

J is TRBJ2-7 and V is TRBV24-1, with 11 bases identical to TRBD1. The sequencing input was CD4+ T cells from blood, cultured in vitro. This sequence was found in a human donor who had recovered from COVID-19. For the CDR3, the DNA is TGTGCCACCAGTGATTATTCCGGGACAGGGGGCTCCTACGAGCAGTACTTC. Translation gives CATSDYSGTGGSYEQYF.